These T cell receptor beta chains were read from a single sample in a study of identical twins. Using its own MiXCR run on the 5' RACE reads, TCRdb lists one record per CDR3 protein. Here the sample spans 210,000 or so distinct CDR3 sequences, about 7.5% being singletons. The same data also contributed to another study, on yellow fever vaccine responses in identical twins.

The sample comprised memory (CD45RO+) T cells sorted from blood. These receptors came from a woman aged 18-29 years in good health. Both conserved end residues are part of each CDR3. D genes are given only for firm matches. Some rows have no size entry. The others give once, few or many, or a class for an expanded clone.

>TRBV4-3|TRBJ2-3|-|-
CASSQEGVTDTQYF
TGCGCCAGCAGCCAAGAGGGCGTCACAGATACGCAGTATTTT
>TRBV11-1|TRBJ2-7|-|-
CASSPRAGSYEQYF
TGTGCCAGCAGCCCCCGGGCGGGGTCCTACGAGCAGTACTTC
>TRBV11-3|TRBJ2-1|-|-
CASSPGRSYNEQFF
TGTGCCAGCAGCCCGGGGAGGTCCTACAATGAGCAGTTCTTC
>TRBV28|TRBJ2-1|many|-
CASLAEQFF
TGTGCCAGCTTAGCCGAGCAGTTCTTC
>TRBV6-1|TRBJ2-2|few|-
CASQRLRGAGELFF
TGTGCCAGCCAGAGACTACGTGGGGCCGGGGAGCTGTTTTTT
>TRBV11-2|TRBJ2-5|-|-
CASSRGAGGQETQYF
TGTGCCAGCAGCCGCGGGGCAGGGGGACAAGAGACCCAGTACTTC
>TRBV7-2|TRBJ1-2|many|-
CASSQKVANYGYTF
TGTGCCAGCAGCCAAAAGGTAGCTAACTATGGCTACACCTTC
>TRBV10-3|TRBJ2-2|few|-
CAISRTIRELFF
TGTGCCATCAGCCGGACAATTCGGGAGCTGTTTTTT
>TRBV11-2|TRBJ2-7|-|-
CASSLDSDSYEQYF
TGTGCCAGCAGCTTAGATAGTGATTCCTACGAGCAGTACTTC
>TRBV6-2/TRBV6-3|TRBJ2-2|many|-
CASSYRVPGELFF
TGTGCCAGCAGTTACAGGGTTCCCGGGGAGCTGTTTTTT
>TRBV21-1|TRBJ2-1|many|-
CASNGSGAGDEQFF
TGTGCCAGCAACGGGAGCGGGGCGGGGGATGAGCAGTTCTTC
>TRBV28|TRBJ1-1|many|-
CASSSGLWGMNTEAFF
TGTGCCAGCAGTTCAGGACTCTGGGGCATGAACACTGAAGCTTTCTTT
>TRBV3-1|TRBJ2-3|many|TRBD2
CASSENLGRVLNTDTQYF
TGTGCCAGCAGCGAAAACCTCGGGAGGGTACTTAACACAGATACGCAGTATTTT
>TRBV11-2|TRBJ2-3|-|-
CAARPLTPTDTQYF
TGTGCCGCTCGACCCCTAACGCCCACAGATACGCAGTATTTT
>TRBV4-1|TRBJ2-4|many|-
CASSQDGGRLVAKNIQYF
TGCGCCAGCAGCCAAGATGGTGGTCGCCTCGTAGCCAAAAACATTCAGTACTTC
>TRBV24-1|TRBJ2-4|-|TRBD1
CATSDSDRGDIQYF
TGTGCCACCAGTGATTCGGACAGGGGAGACATTCAGTACTTC
>TRBV28|TRBJ1-4|-|-
CASSSPGATNEKLFF
TGTGCCAGCAGTTCCCCGGGGGCCACTAATGAAAAACTGTTTTTT
>TRBV5-1|TRBJ2-1|many|-
CASSLVQQRRFF
TGCGCCAGCAGCTTGGTACAGCAACGGCGGTTCTTC